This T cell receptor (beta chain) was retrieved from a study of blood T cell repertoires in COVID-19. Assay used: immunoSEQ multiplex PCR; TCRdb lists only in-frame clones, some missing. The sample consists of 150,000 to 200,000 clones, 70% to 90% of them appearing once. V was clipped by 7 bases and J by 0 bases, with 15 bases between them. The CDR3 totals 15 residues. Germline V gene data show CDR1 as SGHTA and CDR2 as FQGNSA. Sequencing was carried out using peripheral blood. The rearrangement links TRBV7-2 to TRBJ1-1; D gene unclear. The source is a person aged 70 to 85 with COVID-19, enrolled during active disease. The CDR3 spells CASTPAGEVNTEAFF. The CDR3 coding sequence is TGTGCCAGCACCCCGGCGGGTGAGGTGAACACTGAAGCTTTCTTT.